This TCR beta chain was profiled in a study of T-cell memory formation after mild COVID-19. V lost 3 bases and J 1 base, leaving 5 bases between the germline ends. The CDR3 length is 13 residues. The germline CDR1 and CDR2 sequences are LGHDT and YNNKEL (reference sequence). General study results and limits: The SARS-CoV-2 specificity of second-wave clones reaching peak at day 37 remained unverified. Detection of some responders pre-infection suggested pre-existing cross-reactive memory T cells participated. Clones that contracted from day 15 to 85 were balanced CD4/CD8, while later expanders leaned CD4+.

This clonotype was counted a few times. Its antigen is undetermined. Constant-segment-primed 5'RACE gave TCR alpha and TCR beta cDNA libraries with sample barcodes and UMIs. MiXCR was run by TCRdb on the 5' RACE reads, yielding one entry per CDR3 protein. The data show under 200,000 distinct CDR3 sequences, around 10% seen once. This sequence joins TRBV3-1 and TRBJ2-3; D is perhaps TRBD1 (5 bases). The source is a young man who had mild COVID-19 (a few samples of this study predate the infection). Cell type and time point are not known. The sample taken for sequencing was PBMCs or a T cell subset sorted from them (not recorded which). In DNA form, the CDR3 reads TGTGCCAGCAGCCAGACAGGCACAGATACGCAGTATTTT. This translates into CASSQTGTDTQYF.